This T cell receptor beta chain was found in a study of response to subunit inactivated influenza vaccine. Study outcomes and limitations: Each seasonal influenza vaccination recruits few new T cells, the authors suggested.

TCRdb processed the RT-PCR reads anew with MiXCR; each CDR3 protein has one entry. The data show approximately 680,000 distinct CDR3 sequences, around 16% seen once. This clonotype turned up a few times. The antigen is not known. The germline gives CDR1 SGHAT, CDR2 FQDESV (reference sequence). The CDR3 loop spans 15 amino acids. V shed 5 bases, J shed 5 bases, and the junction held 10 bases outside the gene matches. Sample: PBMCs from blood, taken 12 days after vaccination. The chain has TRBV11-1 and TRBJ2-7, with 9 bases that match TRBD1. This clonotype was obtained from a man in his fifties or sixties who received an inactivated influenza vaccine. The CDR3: CASSDRDRAPNEQYF. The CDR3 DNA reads TGTGCCAGCAGCGATAGGGACAGGGCTCCGAACGAGCAGTACTTC.